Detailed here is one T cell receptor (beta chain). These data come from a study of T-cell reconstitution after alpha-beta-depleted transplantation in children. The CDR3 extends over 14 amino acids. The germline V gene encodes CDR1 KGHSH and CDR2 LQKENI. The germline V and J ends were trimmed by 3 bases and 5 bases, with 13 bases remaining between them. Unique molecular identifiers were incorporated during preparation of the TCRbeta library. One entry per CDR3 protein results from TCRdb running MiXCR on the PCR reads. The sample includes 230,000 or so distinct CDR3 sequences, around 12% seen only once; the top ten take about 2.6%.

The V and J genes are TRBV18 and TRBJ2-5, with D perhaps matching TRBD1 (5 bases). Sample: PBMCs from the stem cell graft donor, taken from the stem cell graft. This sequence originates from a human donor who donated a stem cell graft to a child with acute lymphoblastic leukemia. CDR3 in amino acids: CASSPDGAGETQYF. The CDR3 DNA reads TGTGCCAGCTCACCGGACGGAGCAGGGGAGACCCAGTACTTC.